One and the same sample provided the 14 T cell receptor beta chains below, sequenced in a study of immune evolution from preneoplasia to lung adenocarcinoma. Sequencing used immunoSEQ multiplex PCR; TCRdb keeps in-frame clones, though not all of them. The data hold 30,000 to 45,000 clones, with about 73% observed a single time. Sequences were obtained from FFPE invasive lung adenocarcinoma tissue. These receptors were obtained from a person between 55 and 69 years old with lung adenocarcinoma.

V is TRBV12-5 and J is TRBJ2-5; D may be TRBD2 (6 bases). Trimming left V 5 bases short and J 2 bases short, with 18 bases between. CDR3 length: 16 residues. In germline, CDR1 is LGHNT, CDR2 FRNRAP. The CDR3, as DNA: TGTGCTAGTGGTCGCGGGGACCTTATTACGCAAGAGACCCAGTACTTC. Translated: CASGRGDLITQETQYF.

This chain joins TRBV2 and TRBJ1-2; no definite D call. Trimming shortened V by 8 bases and J by 6 bases, and 10 bases separated the two germline ends. This CDR3 is 11 amino acids long. CDR1 and CDR2 (germline): SNHLY, FYNNEI. The CDR3 reads CASGLENGYTF. The DNA for the CDR3 is TGTGCCAGCGGCCTCGAAAATGGCTACACCTTC.

The genes are TRBV11-3 and TRBJ2-1, with 8 bases identical to TRBD2. The CDR3 is made up of 15 amino acids. The trim removed 1 base at V and 4 bases at J, leaving 3 bases unmatched. CDR1 is SGHNT and CDR2 is YENEEA in the germline V gene. CDR3: CASSLVPGGYNEQFF. CDR3 DNA: TGTGCCAGCAGCTTAGTGCCGGGAGGGTACAATGAGCAGTTCTTC. The variable domain in full, with the rest retrieved from reference TRBV11-3 and TRBJ2-1, is EAGVVQSPRYKIIEKKQPVAFWCNPISGHNTLYWYLQNLGQGPELLIRYENEEAVDDSQLPKDRFSAERLKGVDSTLKIQPAELGDSAVYLCASSLVPGGYNEQFFGPGTRLTVL.

CDR3 nucleotide sequence: TGTGCCAGCCGGGGACAGAGCTCCTACGAGCAGTACTTC. Its protein product is CASRGQSSYEQYF. V usage is TRBV6-6 and J usage is TRBJ2-7, with TRBD1 matching over 7 bases. The germline V gene encodes CDR1 MNHNY and CDR2 SVGAGI (reference sequence). This CDR3 has 13 amino acids. The V segment lost 8 bases and the J segment 0 bases; nucleotides outside the gene matches: 4.

The J gene is TRBJ1-1, the V gene TRBV27; maybe TRBD1 (5 bases). The germline V gene has CDR1 MNHEY and CDR2 SMNVEV (reference sequence). V gave up 6 bases and J gave up 6 bases, with 11 bases separating them. This CDR3 spans 12 amino acids. The CDR3 DNA reads as TGTGCCAGCAGACCGCGGGGGGCTGAAGCTTTCTTT. Residues: CASRPRGAEAFF.

The V call is TRBV10-1, the J call TRBJ2-1, with 10 bases that match TRBD2. CDR1 is WNHNN and CDR2 is SYGVQD in the germline V gene (reference sequence). With V trimmed by 0 bases and J by 3 bases, 2 bases remained unmatched. The CDR3 length is 16 residues. The CDR3 here is CASSESASGSYNEQFF. The CDR3 nucleotides are TGCGCCAGCAGTGAGTCGGCTAGCGGGAGCTACAATGAGCAGTTCTTC.

The rearrangement uses TRBV23-1 and TRBJ1-1; 9 positions match TRBD1. TRBV23-1 counts as an open reading frame of uncertain function. The CDR3 has 14 residues. V lost 4 bases to trimming and J lost 6 bases; unmatched junction nucleotides: 6. The CDR3: CASSLRDRVAEAFF. Here the CDR3 DNA reads TGCGCCAGCAGTCTCCGGGACAGGGTTGCTGAAGCTTTCTTT.

The V call is TRBV5-1, the J call TRBJ2-3; no definite D call. The CDR3 totals 15 residues. The germline V gene encodes CDR1 SGHRS and CDR2 YFSETQ. V lost 0 bases and J lost 4, with 12 bases in between. The CDR3, as DNA: TGCGCCAGCAGCTTGGCCTGGCAAAGGTCAGATACGCAGTATTTT. This translates into CASSLAWQRSDTQYF.

The chain joins TRBV6-5 to TRBJ1-1; the D is unclear. There are 13 residues in the CDR3. Germline CDR1 and CDR2: MNHEY and SVGAGI. V was trimmed by 0 bases and J by 4 bases, leaving 6 bases between them. The CDR3 DNA reads TGTGCCAGCAGTTACTCGACTACCACTGAAGCTTTCTTT. Its translation: CASSYSTTTEAFF.

V is TRBV28 and J is TRBJ2-6; possible D gene TRBD2, 5 bases. Trimming cost V 9 bases and J 2 bases, with 8 bases left between them. Germline CDR1 MDHEN, CDR2 SYDVKM. The CDR3 spans 13 residues. CDR3 region: CASRRAGANVLTF. The CDR3 DNA reads as TGTGCCAGTCGGCGGGCTGGGGCCAACGTCCTGACTTTC.

The V call is TRBV5-1, the J call TRBJ2-1; 9 bases map to TRBD1. Germline CDR1 reads SGHRS; CDR2 reads YFSETQ. The CDR3 contains 16 residues. The trim removed 1 base at V and 6 bases at J, leaving 8 bases unmatched. The CDR3 here is CASSLQQGAGSNEQFF. DNA of the CDR3: TGCGCCAGCAGCTTGCAACAGGGGGCAGGAAGCAATGAGCAGTTCTTC.

This clone was picked up one time. The chain is built from TRBV6-5 and TRBJ1-2; TRBD1 might be the D (6 bases). This CDR3 spans 15 amino acids. Germline values: CDR1 MNHEY, CDR2 SVGAGI. V was trimmed by 0 bases and J by 2 bases, leaving 10 bases between them. The CDR3 nucleotides read TGTGCCAGCAGTTACTCCTGGACAGCCAACTATGGCTACACCTTC. Residues: CASSYSWTANYGYTF.

The chain employs TRBV19 and TRBJ2-7, with D tentatively TRBD1 (6 bases). The CDR3 runs to 13 residues. Deletions cut 5 bases from V and 1 base from J, with 9 bases between. Germline V gene lookup returns CDR1 LNHDA and CDR2 SQIVND (reference sequence). CDR3 sequence reads: CASSSGHSYEQYF. DNA for the CDR3: TGTGCCAGTAGTTCGGGACATTCCTACGAGCAGTACTTC.

This chain uses TRBV30 with TRBJ2-1; 8 bases map to TRBD2. V lost 2 bases to trimming and J lost 9 bases; unmatched junction nucleotides: 12. In germline, CDR1 is GTSNPN, CDR2 SVGIG (reference sequence). This CDR3 is 15 amino acids long. The CDR3, as DNA: TGTGCCTGGAGTACGACGGGAGGGCCAAGGGTTGAGCAGTTCTTC. As protein: CAWSTTGGPRVEQFF.